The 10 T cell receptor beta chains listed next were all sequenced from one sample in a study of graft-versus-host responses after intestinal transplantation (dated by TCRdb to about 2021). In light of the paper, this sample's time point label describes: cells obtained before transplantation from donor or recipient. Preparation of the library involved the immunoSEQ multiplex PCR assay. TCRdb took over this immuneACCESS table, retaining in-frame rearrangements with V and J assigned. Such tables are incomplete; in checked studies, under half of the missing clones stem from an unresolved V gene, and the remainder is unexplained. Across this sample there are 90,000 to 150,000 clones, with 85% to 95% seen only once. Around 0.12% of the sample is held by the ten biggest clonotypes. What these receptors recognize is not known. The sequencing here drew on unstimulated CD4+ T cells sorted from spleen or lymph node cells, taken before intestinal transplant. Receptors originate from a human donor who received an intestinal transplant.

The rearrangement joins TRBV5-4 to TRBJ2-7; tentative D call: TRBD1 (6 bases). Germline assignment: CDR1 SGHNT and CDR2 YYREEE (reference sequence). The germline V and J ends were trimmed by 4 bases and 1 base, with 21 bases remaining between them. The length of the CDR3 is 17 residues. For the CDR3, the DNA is TGTGCCAGCAGCGACGCCTTCAGGGGCTTATCGTCCTACGAGCAGTACTTC. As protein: CASSDAFRGLSSYEQYF.

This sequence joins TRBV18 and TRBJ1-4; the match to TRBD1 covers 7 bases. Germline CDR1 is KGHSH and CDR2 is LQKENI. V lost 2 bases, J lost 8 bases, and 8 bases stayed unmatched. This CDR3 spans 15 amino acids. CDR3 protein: CASSPTDREEEKLFF. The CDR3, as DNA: TGTGCCAGCTCACCAACCGACAGGGAAGAGGAAAAACTGTTTTTT.

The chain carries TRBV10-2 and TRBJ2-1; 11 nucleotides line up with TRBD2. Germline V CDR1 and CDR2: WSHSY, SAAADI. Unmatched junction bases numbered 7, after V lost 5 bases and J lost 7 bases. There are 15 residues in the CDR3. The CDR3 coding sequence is TGCGCCAGCAGTACCGGGACTAGCGGACGGAATGAGCAGTTCTTC. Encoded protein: CASSTGTSGRNEQFF.

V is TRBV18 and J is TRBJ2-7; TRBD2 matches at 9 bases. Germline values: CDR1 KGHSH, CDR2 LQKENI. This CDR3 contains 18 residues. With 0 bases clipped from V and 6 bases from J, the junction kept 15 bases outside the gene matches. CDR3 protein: CASSPPGVAGGPKVEQYF. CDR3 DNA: TGTGCCAGCTCACCACCGGGGGTTGCGGGAGGGCCCAAGGTCGAGCAGTACTTC.

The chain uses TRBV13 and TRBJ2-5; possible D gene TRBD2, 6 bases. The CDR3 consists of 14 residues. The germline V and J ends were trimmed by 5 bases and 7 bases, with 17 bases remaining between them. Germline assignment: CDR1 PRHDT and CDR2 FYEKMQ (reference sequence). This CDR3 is CASSGAGRGRTQYF. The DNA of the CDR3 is TGTGCCAGCAGCGGGGCGGGACGAGGACGGACCCAGTACTTC.

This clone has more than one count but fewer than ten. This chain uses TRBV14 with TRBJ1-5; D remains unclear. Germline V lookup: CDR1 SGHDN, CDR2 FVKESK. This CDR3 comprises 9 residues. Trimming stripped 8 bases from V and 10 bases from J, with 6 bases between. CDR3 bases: TGTGCCAGCGGCAGCCCCCAGCATTTT. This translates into CASGSPQHF.

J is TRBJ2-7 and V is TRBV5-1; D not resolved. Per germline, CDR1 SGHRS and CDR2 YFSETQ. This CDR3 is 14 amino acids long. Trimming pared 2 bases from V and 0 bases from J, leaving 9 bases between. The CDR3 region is CASSFATPSYEQYF. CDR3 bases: TGCGCCAGCAGCTTCGCGACCCCCTCCTACGAGCAGTACTTC.

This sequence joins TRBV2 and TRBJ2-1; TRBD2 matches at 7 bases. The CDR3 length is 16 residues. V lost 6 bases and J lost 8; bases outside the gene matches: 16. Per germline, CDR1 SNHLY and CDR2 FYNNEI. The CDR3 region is CASRKDGAGAKDEQFF. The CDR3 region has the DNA TGTGCCAGCAGGAAGGATGGGGCGGGAGCGAAGGATGAGCAGTTCTTC.

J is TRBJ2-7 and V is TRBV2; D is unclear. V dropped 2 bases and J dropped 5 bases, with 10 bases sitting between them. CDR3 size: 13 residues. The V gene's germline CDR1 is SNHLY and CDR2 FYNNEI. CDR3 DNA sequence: TGTGCCAGCAGTGAATTTTGGACCCACGAGCAGTACTTC. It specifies CASSEFWTHEQYF.

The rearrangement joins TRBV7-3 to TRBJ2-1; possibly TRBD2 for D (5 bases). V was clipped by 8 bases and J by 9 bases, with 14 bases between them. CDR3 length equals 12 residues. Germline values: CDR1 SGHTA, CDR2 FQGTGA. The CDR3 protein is CASGVEAGEQFF. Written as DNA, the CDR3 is TGTGCCAGCGGAGTCGAGGCGGGTGAGCAGTTCTTC. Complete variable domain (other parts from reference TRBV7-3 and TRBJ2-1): GAGVSQTPSNKVTEKGKYVELRCDPISGHTALYWYRQSLGQGPEFLIYFQGTGAADDSGLPNDRFFAVRPEGSVSTLKIQRTERGDSAVYLCASGVEAGEQFFGPGTRLTVL.